Listed here are 8 T cell receptor beta chains from one sample, sequenced in a study of read filtering for tumor transcriptome and immune sequencing. Molecular barcoded adaptors covering alpha/delta and beta/gamma chains were used on 400 ng RNA. TCRdb passed the reads through MiXCR, listing each CDR3 protein once. The profile covers 5,000 to 7,000 distinct CDR3 sequences, with 23% appearing a single time and under 50% taken by the ten largest. The sequenced sample was a population of CD138-negative cells sorted from bone marrow. These receptors all come from a donor at least 40 years old with multiple myeloma.

This clonotype was counted at least ten times. V usage is TRBV20-1 and J usage is TRBJ1-2; D remains unclear. Deletions cut 5 bases from V and 5 bases from J, with 21 bases between. The CDR3 runs 15 residues. CDR1 DFQATT and CDR2 SNEGSKA come from the germline V gene (reference sequence). CDR3 loop: CSARTSISRSYGYTF. The CDR3, as DNA: TGCAGTGCTCGGACCTCTATTTCCAGGTCGTATGGCTACACCTTC.

This clonotype is termed medium-sized. CDR3 protein: CASSQGTLGTHYTGELFF. CDR3 in DNA: TGCGCCAGCAGCCAAGGAACCCTCGGGACTCATTACACCGGGGAGCTGTTTTTT. V is TRBV4-3 and J is TRBJ2-2, with TRBD2 as a possible D gene (6 bases). Trimming removed 1 base at V and 3 bases at J, with 18 bases between. CDR1 LGHNA and CDR2 YSLEER come from the germline V gene. The CDR3 is 18 amino acids.

This clonotype was seen only once. This chain joins TRBV29-1 and TRBJ2-7; D is unresolved. Germline V CDR1 and CDR2: SQVTM, ANQGSEA. The CDR3 covers 10 residues. The CDR3 DNA reads as TGCGTTGCGGACGGATACGAGCAGTACTTC. It codes for CVADGYEQYF.

This clonotype was counted many times. This sequence joins TRBV9 and TRBJ2-7; no definite D call. Trimming shortened V by 3 bases and J by 4 bases, and 5 bases separated the two germline ends. Germline V CDR1 and CDR2: SGDLS, YYNGEE. The CDR3 runs to 11 residues. The CDR3 protein is CASSADYEQYF. The CDR3 region has the DNA TGTGCCAGCAGCGCCGATTACGAGCAGTACTTC.

Only a few counts were recorded for this clonotype. With a far larger clone one base away, a read error is the likely cause. This chain joins TRBV28 and TRBJ1-6; D not certain. The DNA end favors TRBJ1-1, so the J call may be wrong. The CDR3 spans 13 residues. Germline loops: CDR1 MDHEN, CDR2 SYDVKM. CDR3 nucleotide sequence: TGTGCCAGCAGACTTACCCCCGGCACTAAAGCTTTCTTT. Its translation: CASRLTPGTKAFF.

By frequency in the sample, this clonotype is medium-sized. This chain links TRBV20-1 with TRBJ2-7, with TRBD1 as a possible D gene (6 bases). Trimming shortened V by 2 bases and J by 0 bases, and 8 bases separated the two germline ends. Germline lookup yields CDR1 DFQATT and CDR2 SNEGSKA (reference sequence). There are 13 residues in the CDR3. CDR3 sequence (DNA): TGCAGTGCTAGATTACAGGGCTCCTACGAGCAGTACTTC. Protein product: CSARLQGSYEQYF.

V is TRBV11-2 and J is TRBJ2-2; D is undetermined. Looked up from germline, CDR1 is SGHAT and CDR2 is FQNNGV. The CDR3 consists of 12 residues. Trimming took 11 bases from V and 7 from J, leaving 14 bases between them. As DNA, the CDR3 is TGTGCCCTCAATTTGGGCAACGGGGAGCTGTTTTTT. Its protein product is CALNLGNGELFF.

This clonotype was recorded many times. The rearrangement joins TRBV6-2 or TRBV6-3 to TRBJ1-5, with TRBD1 matching 9 bases. Germline CDR1 and CDR2: MNHEY and SVGEGT. This CDR3 is 15 amino acids long. The trim removed 0 bases at V and 8 bases at J, leaving 5 bases unmatched. As DNA, the CDR3 is TGTGCCAGCAGTTACTCGGCGGACAGGGGCGAGCCCCAGCATTTT. Amino acid sequence: CASSYSADRGEPQHF.